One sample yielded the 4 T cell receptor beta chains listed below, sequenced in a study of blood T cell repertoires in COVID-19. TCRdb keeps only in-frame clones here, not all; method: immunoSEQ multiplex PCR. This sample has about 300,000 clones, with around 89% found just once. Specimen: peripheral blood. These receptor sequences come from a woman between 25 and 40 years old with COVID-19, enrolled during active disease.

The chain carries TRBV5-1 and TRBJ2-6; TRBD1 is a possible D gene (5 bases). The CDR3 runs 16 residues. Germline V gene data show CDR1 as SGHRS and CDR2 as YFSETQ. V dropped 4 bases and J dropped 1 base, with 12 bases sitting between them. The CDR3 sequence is CASSRQGLSGANVLTF. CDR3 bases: TGCGCCAGCAGCCGCCAGGGCCTTTCTGGGGCCAACGTCCTGACTTTC.

CDR3 loop: CASSIQGVANYGYTF. CDR3 sequence (DNA): TGTGCCAGCAGTATACAGGGGGTTGCTAACTATGGCTACACCTTC. The chain employs TRBV2 and TRBJ1-2, with 8 bases matching TRBD1. The CDR3 is 15 residues long. In germline, CDR1 is SNHLY, CDR2 FYNNEI. V shed 5 bases and J 0 bases; nucleotides not matched to a gene: 5.

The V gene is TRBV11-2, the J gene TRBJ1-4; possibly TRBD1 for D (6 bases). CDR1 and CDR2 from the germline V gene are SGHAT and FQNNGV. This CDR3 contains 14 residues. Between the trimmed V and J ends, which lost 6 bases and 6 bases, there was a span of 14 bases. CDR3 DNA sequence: TGTGCCAGCAGGCGCGGGGGGCGCGATGAAAAACTGTTTTTT. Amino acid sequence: CASRRGGRDEKLFF.

The CDR3 nucleotides read TGTGCCAGCAGATTGGACAGGTTGCCTAATGAAAAACTGTTTTTT. Amino acid sequence: CASRLDRLPNEKLFF. The rearrangement joins TRBV6-5 to TRBJ1-4; 7 nucleotides agree with TRBD1. Germline trimming cut 6 bases from V and 3 bases from J; bases unmatched to any gene: 7. In germline, CDR1 is MNHEY, CDR2 SVGAGI. The CDR3 is 15 residues long.